These T cell receptor beta chains were read from a single sample in a study of vaccination effects on CD4 cells after COVID-19. Assay used: immunoSEQ multiplex PCR; TCRdb lists only in-frame clones, some missing. The sample records some 30,000 clones, approximately 79% being singletons. These receptors have no identified antigens. This sample comprised CD4+ T cells from PBMCs cultured with SARS-CoV-2 spike peptides, obtained after COVID-19 vaccination. All receptors come from a human donor who received a COVID-19 vaccine. Some clones in this sample may be carry-over from other donors' samples. Each CDR3 is given with its conserved first and last residue. Fields, in order: D gene, V gene, J gene, clone size, CDR3 protein, CDR3 DNA. The D gene is left open where the match is weak. Rows may omit the clone size; those that give it use once, few, many or a size class.

>-|TRBV14|TRBJ2-2|-
CASSQSKDGRGELFF
TGTGCCAGCAGCCAAAGCAAGGACGGACGCGGGGAGCTGTTTTTT
>TRBD1|TRBV5-1|TRBJ1-1|-
CASSFDRGLGTEAFF
TGCGCCAGCAGCTTCGACAGGGGGCTCGGGACTGAAGCTTTCTTT
>TRBD1|TRBV7-8|TRBJ2-2|once
CASSARQGPDTGELFF
TGTGCCAGCAGCGCCCGACAGGGGCCAGACACCGGGGAGCTGTTTTTT
>TRBD1|TRBV28|TRBJ2-2|-
CASSSIPTGAIRSGELFF
TGTGCCAGCAGCTCCATCCCGACAGGGGCGATTCGGTCCGGGGAGCTGTTTTTT
>-|TRBV10-2|TRBJ1-6|-
CASRDRFRSPLHF
TGCGCCAGCAGAGACAGGTTTCGTTCACCCCTCCACTTT
>-|TRBV5-1|TRBJ2-2|-
CASSLGSGDPGELFF
TGCGCCAGCAGCTTGGGTTCGGGGGACCCCGGGGAGCTGTTTTTT
>TRBD1|TRBV28|TRBJ2-1|-
CASTPGQGWNEQFF
TGTGCCAGCACCCCGGGACAGGGTTGGAATGAGCAGTTCTTC
>-|TRBV6-1|TRBJ1-2|-
CASSDTSPGQGDYGYTF
TGTGCCAGCAGTGATACGTCCCCGGGCCAGGGTGACTATGGCTACACCTTC
>-|TRBV2|TRBJ1-6|few
CASQGVSYNSPLHF
TGTGCCAGTCAGGGTGTTTCCTATAATTCACCCCTCCACTTT
>-|TRBV7-3|TRBJ2-1|-
CASSLNFNYNEQFF
TGTGCCAGCAGCTTAAATTTCAATTATAATGAGCAGTTCTTC
>-|TRBV6-2/TRBV6-3|TRBJ1-1|-
CASSRDKRNTEAFF
TGTGCCAGCAGTCGGGACAAACGGAACACTGAAGCTTTCTTT
>-|TRBV12-3/TRBV12-4|TRBJ1-2|once
CASSLTRYGYTF
TGTGCCAGCAGCCTAACCCGCTATGGCTACACCTTC
>TRBD2|TRBV6-2/TRBV6-3|TRBJ2-3|-
CASSYSQTSGTSTDTQYF
TGTGCCAGCAGTTACTCCCAAACTAGCGGAACTAGCACAGATACGCAGTATTTT
>TRBD1|TRBV7-2|TRBJ1-2|-
CASSLANQGAHGYTF
TGTGCCAGCAGCTTAGCCAATCAGGGGGCTCACGGCTACACCTTC
>TRBD1|TRBV3-1/TRBV3-2|TRBJ1-6|-
CASCLQGATINSPLHF
TGTGCCAGCTGCTTACAGGGGGCGACTATTAATTCACCCCTCCACTTT
>TRBD1|TRBV5-1|TRBJ1-6|-
CASRTTGDNSPLHF
TGCGCCAGCAGAACGACAGGGGACAATTCACCCCTCCACTTT
>-|TRBV5-1|TRBJ1-4|-
CASSLYGGTNEKLFF
TGCGCCAGCAGCTTGTATGGAGGTACTAATGAAAAACTGTTTTTT
>-|TRBV5-1|TRBJ2-5|-
CASSLEGGQETQYF
TGCGCCAGCAGCTTGGAAGGCGGACAAGAGACCCAGTACTTC
>TRBD1|TRBV5-1|TRBJ2-4|once
CASSTRTGLNIQYF
TGCGCCAGCAGCACCCGGACAGGCCTAAACATTCAGTACTTC
>-|TRBV7-3|TRBJ1-6|-
CASSLSSNSPLHF
TGTGCCAGCAGCTTAAGCAGTAATTCACCCCTCCACTTT
>-|TRBV28|TRBJ1-1|-
CASSLIRGGTEAFF
TGTGCCAGCAGCCTCATTCGGGGAGGAACTGAAGCTTTCTTT
>TRBD1|TRBV24-1|TRBJ1-5|-
CATPERDRGSNQPQHF
TGTGCCACCCCGGAGAGGGACAGGGGAAGCAATCAGCCCCAGCATTTT
>-|TRBV7-9|TRBJ1-2|-
CASSLEIPGNGYTF
TGTGCCAGCAGCTTAGAAATCCCAGGGAATGGCTACACCTTC
>-|TRBV3-1/TRBV3-2|TRBJ1-4|-
CASSQGPGATNEKLFF
TGTGCCAGCAGCCAAGGACCAGGGGCAACTAATGAAAAACTGTTTTTT
>-|TRBV20-1|TRBJ2-3|-
CSAQAQYF
TGCAGTGCGCAGGCGCAGTATTTT
>TRBD1|TRBV18|TRBJ2-5|-
CASSLHRGRETQYF
TGTGCCAGCTCACTTCACAGGGGGCGAGAGACCCAGTACTTC
>-|TRBV5-1|TRBJ1-1|-
CASSLDVGVNTEAFF
TGCGCCAGCAGCTTGGATGTGGGGGTGAACACTGAAGCTTTCTTT
>-|TRBV5-1|TRBJ1-2|-
CASSSEGSYGYTF
TGCGCCAGCAGCTCCGAGGGCTCCTATGGCTACACCTTC
>-|TRBV6-5|TRBJ1-2|-
CASSPRQIPNYGYTF
TGTGCCAGCAGCCCAAGACAGATACCTAACTATGGCTACACCTTC
>-|TRBV5-1|TRBJ2-3|-
CASSLPESTDTQYF
TGCGCCAGCAGCTTACCGGAGAGCACAGATACGCAGTATTTT
>-|TRBV9|TRBJ1-1|-
CASSTWTDLNTEAFF
TGTGCCAGCAGCACATGGACCGACCTGAACACTGAAGCTTTCTTT
>TRBD1|TRBV7-2|TRBJ1-2|-
CASSPTGGGYGYTF
TGTGCCAGCAGCCCAACAGGGGGAGGCTATGGCTACACCTTC
>-|TRBV18|TRBJ1-2|-
CASSQPGGGDYGYTF
TGTGCCAGCTCTCAACCGGGCGGGGGAGACTATGGCTACACCTTC
>TRBD1|TRBV19|TRBJ1-6|few
CATSLRPGGQGNSPLHF
TGTGCCACCTCATTACGGCCGGGGGGACAGGGCAATTCACCCCTCCACTTT
>TRBD1|TRBV6-2/TRBV6-3|TRBJ1-5|-
CASSYSIQDRAKGPQHF
TGTGCCAGCAGTTACTCGATTCAGGACAGGGCAAAAGGACCCCAGCATTTT
>-|TRBV3-1/TRBV3-2|TRBJ2-2|-
CASSQAVGELFF
TGTGCCAGCAGCCAAGCGGTCGGGGAGCTGTTTTTT
>-|TRBV19|TRBJ2-2|few
CASSIGSKNTGELFF
TGTGCCAGTAGTATTGGGTCAAAGAACACCGGGGAGCTGTTTTTT
>-|TRBV5-4|TRBJ1-2|-
CASSFYPRTATYGYTF
TGTGCCAGCAGCTTCTACCCCAGGACAGCTACCTATGGCTACACCTTC
>TRBD1|TRBV14|TRBJ2-3|-
CASSQPGTGGTDTQYF
TGTGCCAGCAGCCAACCAGGGACAGGGGGCACAGATACGCAGTATTTT
>-|TRBV19|TRBJ2-5|-
CASSIGQQETQYF
TGTGCCAGTAGTATTGGACAGCAAGAGACCCAGTACTTC
>-|TRBV5-1|TRBJ1-3|-
CASSLALADGNTIYF
TGCGCCAGCAGCTTGGCCCTGGCGGATGGAAACACCATATATTTT
>-|TRBV18|TRBJ1-6|-
CASSENIGSYNSPLHF
TGTGCCAGCTCCGAAAATATAGGCTCCTATAATTCACCCCTCCACTTT
>-|TRBV20-1|TRBJ1-1|-
CSAPPNTEAFF
TGCAGTGCTCCCCCGAACACTGAAGCTTTCTTT
>-|TRBV4-3|TRBJ1-6|-
CASSPGASYNSPLHF
TGCGCCAGCAGCCCCGGGGCCTCGTATAATTCACCCCTCCACTTT
>-|TRBV3-1/TRBV3-2|TRBJ1-3|-
CASSQDGGAGATIYF
TGTGCCAGCAGCCAAGACGGGGGGGCAGGGGCCACCATATATTTT
>TRBD1|TRBV6-5|TRBJ1-2|few
CASSTGQGAYGYTF
TGTGCCAGCAGTACGGGACAGGGGGCCTATGGCTACACCTTC
>TRBD2|TRBV4-2|TRBJ2-3|few
CASSPRSMGLRGDTQYF
TGTGCCAGCAGCCCCCGAAGCATGGGACTAAGGGGAGATACGCAGTATTTT